This T cell receptor (beta chain) was documented in a study of beta chain features in type 1 diabetes. Study-wide results and limits: Cells with high TCR expression could be over-represented when cDNA is sequenced. Shortening that was moderate but significant affected the TCRB CDR3s of Type 1 diabetes patients in all four CD4+ subsets. Naive, central memory and Treg TCRB repertoires appeared more alike in patients than in healthy donors.

Worth noting for this clone: Antigen: not known.

CDR3 length equals 13 residues. Germline CDR1 reads SGDLS; CDR2 reads YYNGEE. The ends were cut back, 3 bases at V and 8 bases at J, with 11 bases in the middle. Of the isolated RNA, all was reverse transcribed, and so the sequenced material was expressed TCRB transcripts. There were some 3.6 million reads on average in the naive, central memory and regulatory T cell samples. Assay used: immunoSEQ multiplex PCR; TCRdb lists only in-frame clones, some missing. The repertoire includes some 140,000 clones, around 8.8% of them detected once, and 0.6% to 0.9% sits in the top ten. Purity of each sorted population was above 95%.

V and J are TRBV9 and TRBJ2-2, with a weak D call TRBD2 (6 bases). Sequencing was done on a sample of central memory CD4+ T cells from blood. This sequence was found in a man aged 25-40 years with type 1 diabetes. The chain's CDR3 is CASSAGDRGELFF. In DNA, the CDR3 is TGTGCCAGCAGCGCGGGGGACCGAGGGGAGCTGTTTTTT.